This T cell receptor beta chain was captured by sequencing in a study of T cell repertoires in cytomegalovirus infection. In the study overall: Both recently identified HLA-C-restricted and well-studied HLA-B-restricted CMV epitopes were used in the study. The public TCR beta signatures pointed to both CMV infection and matching HLA type.

TCRdb reprocessed the reads via MiXCR and lists one record per CDR3 protein. The profile covers more than 110,000 distinct CDR3 sequences, with around 32% appearing a single time and around 50% taken by the ten largest. Germline CDR1 and CDR2: MGHRA and YSYEKL. Trimming cost V 1 base and J 14 bases; bases outside gene matches: 5. This CDR3 has 12 residues. Points on this clonotype: Its antigen remains unknown.

The study's findings and limits: HLA-C-restricted CMV-specific TCR beta clonotypes were dominant in the ex vivo response.

The specimen was CD8+ T cells from cultured PBMCs, collected from culture after CMV antigen stimulation. J is TRBJ2-1 and V is TRBV4-1, with 7 bases identical to TRBD1. The clonotype comes from a human donor in good health (CMV status not recorded). Some clones in this sample may be carry-over from other donors' samples. CDR3 protein: CASSQGGTEEFF. CDR3 nucleotides: TGCGCCAGCAGCCAAGGGGGGACAGAAGAGTTCTTC.